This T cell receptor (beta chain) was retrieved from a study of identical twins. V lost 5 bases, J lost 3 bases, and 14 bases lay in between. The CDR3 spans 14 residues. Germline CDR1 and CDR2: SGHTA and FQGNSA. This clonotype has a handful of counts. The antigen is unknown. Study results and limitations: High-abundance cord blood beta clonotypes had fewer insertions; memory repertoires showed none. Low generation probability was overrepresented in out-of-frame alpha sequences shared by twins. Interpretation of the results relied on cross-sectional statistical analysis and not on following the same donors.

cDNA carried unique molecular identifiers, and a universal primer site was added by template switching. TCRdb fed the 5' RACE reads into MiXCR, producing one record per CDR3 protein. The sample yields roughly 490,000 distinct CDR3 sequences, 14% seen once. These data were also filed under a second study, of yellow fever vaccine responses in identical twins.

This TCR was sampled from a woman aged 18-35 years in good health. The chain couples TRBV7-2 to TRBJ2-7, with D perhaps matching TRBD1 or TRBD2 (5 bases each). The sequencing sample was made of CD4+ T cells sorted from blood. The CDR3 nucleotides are TGTGCCAGCAGCCAGGGACGGAGCTACTACGAGCAGTACTTC. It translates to CASSQGRSYYEQYF.